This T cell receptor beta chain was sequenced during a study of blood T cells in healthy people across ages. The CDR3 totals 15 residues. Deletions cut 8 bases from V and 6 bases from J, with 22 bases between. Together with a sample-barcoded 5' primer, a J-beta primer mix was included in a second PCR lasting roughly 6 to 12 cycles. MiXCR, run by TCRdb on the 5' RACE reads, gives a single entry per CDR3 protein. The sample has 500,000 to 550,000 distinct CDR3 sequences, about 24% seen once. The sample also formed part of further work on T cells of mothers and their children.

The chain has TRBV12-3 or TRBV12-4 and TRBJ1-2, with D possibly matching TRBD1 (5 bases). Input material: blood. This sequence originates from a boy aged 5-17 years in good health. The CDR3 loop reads CASGGTARRSDGYTF. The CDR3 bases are TGTGCCAGCGGGGGGACCGCACGGAGGAGTGATGGCTACACCTTC.